This T cell receptor (beta chain) was sequenced during a study of cytomegalovirus exposure and HLA in healthy donors (TCRdb year 2017). For context, the study as a whole: According to a later analysis, one platform produced both the roughly 110 validation repertoires and the 720 or so repertoires of the first cohort. To predict cytomegalovirus infection status, the study brought together high-throughput TCR immunosequencing, statistical association of individual TCRs with disease status, and machine learning. The study aimed to test whether signatures of past pathogen exposure could be identified by cataloging public T cell receptors. Along with the approximately 600-subject first cohort, a separate validation cohort of over 90 different subjects was used.

The donors were included in the validation cohort of some 120 subjects, a group kept apart from the approximately 650-subject first cohort. In regard to this clone: Its cognate antigen has yet to be identified. Per-base qualities were not stored, and no clone one base away is much larger.

Findings and caveats that apply to the study as a whole: The validation cohort had no HLA typing available for a later analysis, so co-occurrence within that cohort was assessed over all 110 or so repertoires. Most TCR sequences were seen in very few donors, while some public TCRs were found in many individuals. Subsequent analysis determined that TCRs grouped into clusters in the first cohort also showed a tendency toward co-occurrence across the 120 validation repertoires, and 94% of cluster scores exceeded 0. The authors suggested that the approach could potentially be generalized to other disease states and immunological phenotypes. The study listed 150 to 200 TCR beta chains as associated with cytomegalovirus. Cytomegalovirus status was reported to be diagnosed by the classifier with high specificity and sensitivity in both the original and validation cohorts. In vitro tests confirmed that a few of the cytomegalovirus-associated TCR beta chains recognize cytomegalovirus antigens.

According to the germline V gene, CDR1 reads SGHTS and CDR2 reads YDEGEE. Trimming costs V 3 bases and J 5 bases, and their ends lie 20 bases apart. The CDR3 has 16 amino acids, counting the end cysteine and phenylalanine. Just the 48-base CDR3 DNA is kept, in frame starting at base 1. The library was prepared using the immunoSEQ multiplex PCR assay. In the paper's pipeline: A statistical classification framework was developed to diagnose cytomegalovirus status using the catalog of TCR beta chain sequences. Sourced from immuneACCESS, this table was stored by TCRdb with only in-frame sequences that have V and J called. A share of the clones is absent; for the studies checked, an unresolved V gene accounts for under half, and the remainder has no known explanation. The D gene and trimming were derived from the DNA, and the V and J assignments and clone size from that table. This sample gives some 330,000 clones in total; around 86% of them show up just once. Of the sample, 0.84% falls within the top ten clones.

The sequence was obtained from a woman aged 18-29 years in good health and CMV-seronegative. Source material: PBMCs. This sequence uses TRBV5-8 and TRBJ1-1; the D gene assignment is ambiguous. CDR3 reads: CASSWADLTWETEAFF. The DNA reads as follows: TGTGCCAGCAGCTGGGCCGATCTGACGTGGGAGACTGAAGCTTTCTTT.